This T cell receptor (beta chain) was obtained from a study of shared T cell receptors in the human thymus. Sequenced by immunoSEQ multiplex PCR; TCRdb stores in-frame clones only, minus some. Among under 700,000 clones listed, 75% to 80% were seen once. This sample also appeared in a second study, on human thymus T cells.

The sequence came from a boy younger than two with a congenital heart defect. Input material: thymocytes.

CDR3 nucleotide sequence: TGTGCCACCAGCAGCCGGGACAGGGACCTTAAGAGGCAGTATTTT. Translated, it gives CATSSRDRDLKRQYF. The J gene is TRBJ2-3, the V gene TRBV15; 9 positions agree with TRBD1. The trim removed 3 bases at V and 11 bases at J, leaving 12 bases unmatched. Germline V gives CDR1 LNHNV, CDR2 YYDKDF (reference sequence). CDR3 length equals 15 residues.